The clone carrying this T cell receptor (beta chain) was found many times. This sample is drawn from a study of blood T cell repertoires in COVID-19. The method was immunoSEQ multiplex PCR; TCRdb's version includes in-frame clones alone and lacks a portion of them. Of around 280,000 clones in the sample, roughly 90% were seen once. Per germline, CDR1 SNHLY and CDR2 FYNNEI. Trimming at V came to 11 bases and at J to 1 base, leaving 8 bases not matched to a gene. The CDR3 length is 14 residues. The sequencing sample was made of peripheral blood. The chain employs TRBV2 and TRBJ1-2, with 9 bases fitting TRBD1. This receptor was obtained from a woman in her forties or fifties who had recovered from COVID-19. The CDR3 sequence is CAERTGENNYGYTF. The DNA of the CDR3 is TGTGCCGAGAGGACAGGGGAGAATAACTATGGCTACACCTTC.